This T cell receptor (beta chain) stems from a study of cytomegalovirus exposure and HLA in healthy donors. Study-wide findings and caveats: A prior analysis recorded that most TCR beta V segments were productive about 87% or about 30% of the time. In a later analysis, the majority of CMV-associated beta chains seemingly showed HLA restriction. Based on reports, TCR beta sequences accurately predicted HLA-A and HLA-B alleles for most subjects. At a 0.05 false discovery rate, a later analysis found 16,951 TCR beta sequences to be associated with HLA alleles.

PCR employed 60 Vbeta and 13 Jbeta primers. Only in-frame clones appear in the TCRdb table, and some are missing; sequencing was by immunoSEQ multiplex PCR. The sample holds about 180,000 clones, over 70% seen once. Germline V CDR1 and CDR2: MDHEN, SYDVKM. This CDR3 has 14 amino acids. Remarks on this clone: Its specificity is not known.

The chain is built from TRBV28 and TRBJ2-5, with TRBD2 matching 7 bases. Judging by the DNA end, TRBJ2-7 fits better; the J call may be wrong. The source is a woman between 45 and 65 years old in good health and CMV-seronegative. The specimen was PBMCs. The CDR3 nucleotides are TGTGCCAGCAGCCGGGCGGGAGCCAACTACGAGCAGTACTTC. This codes for CASSRAGANYEQYF.